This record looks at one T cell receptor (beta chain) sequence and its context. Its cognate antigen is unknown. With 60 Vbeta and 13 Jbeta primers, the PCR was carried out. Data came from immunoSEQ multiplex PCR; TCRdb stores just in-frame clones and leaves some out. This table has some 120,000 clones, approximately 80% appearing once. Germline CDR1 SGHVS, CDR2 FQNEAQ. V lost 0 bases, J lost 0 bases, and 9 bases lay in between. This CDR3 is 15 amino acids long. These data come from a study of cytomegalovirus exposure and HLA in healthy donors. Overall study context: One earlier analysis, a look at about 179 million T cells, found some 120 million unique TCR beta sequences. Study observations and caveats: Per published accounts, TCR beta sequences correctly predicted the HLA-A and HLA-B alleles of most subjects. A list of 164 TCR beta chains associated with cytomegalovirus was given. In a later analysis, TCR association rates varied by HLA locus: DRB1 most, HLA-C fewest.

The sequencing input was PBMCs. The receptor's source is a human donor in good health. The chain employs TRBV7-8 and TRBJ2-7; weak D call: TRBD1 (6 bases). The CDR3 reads CASSLATGSSYEQYF. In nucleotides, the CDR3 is TGTGCCAGCAGCTTAGCTACAGGGAGCTCCTACGAGCAGTACTTC.